This T cell receptor beta chain was observed in a study of shared clonotypes between healthy human individuals. V lost 1 base, J lost 1 base, and 8 bases lay in between. The CDR3 consists of 14 residues. CDR1 and CDR2 (germline): SGHTA, FQGNSA. This table comes from immunoSEQ multiplex PCR, and its TCRdb copy is limited to in-frame clones, with some not included. The top ten hold 0.1% to 0.15% of the sample, which has around 2.1 million clones, almost 96% seen once. Those who donated were healthy HIV-negative adults, with no recent acute infections or vaccinations reported. CD4+ cells underwent separation, giving CD45RA+ naive and CD45RA-negative memory subsets.

This clonotype was obtained from a man aged 18 to 29 in good health. The V gene is TRBV7-2, the J gene TRBJ2-7; D remains unclear. The sequencing sample was made of naive CD4+ T cells sorted from blood. Subset here: CD45RA+ positively selected. The CDR3: CASSLGAVSYEQYF. CDR3 nucleotides: TGTGCCAGCAGCTTAGGAGCAGTATCCTACGAGCAGTACTTC.